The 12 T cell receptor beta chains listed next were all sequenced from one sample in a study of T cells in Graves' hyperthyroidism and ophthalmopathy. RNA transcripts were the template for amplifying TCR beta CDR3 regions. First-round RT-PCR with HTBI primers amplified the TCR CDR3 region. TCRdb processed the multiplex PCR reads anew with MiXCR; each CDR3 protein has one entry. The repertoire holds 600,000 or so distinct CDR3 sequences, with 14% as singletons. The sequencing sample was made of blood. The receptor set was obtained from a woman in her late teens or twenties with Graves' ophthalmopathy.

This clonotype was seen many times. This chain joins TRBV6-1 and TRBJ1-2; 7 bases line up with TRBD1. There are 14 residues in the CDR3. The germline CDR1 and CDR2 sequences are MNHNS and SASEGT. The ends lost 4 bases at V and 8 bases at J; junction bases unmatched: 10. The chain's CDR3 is CASSVGTAELGYTF. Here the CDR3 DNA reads TGTGCCAGCAGTGTGGGGACAGCGGAGTTGGGCTACACCTTC.

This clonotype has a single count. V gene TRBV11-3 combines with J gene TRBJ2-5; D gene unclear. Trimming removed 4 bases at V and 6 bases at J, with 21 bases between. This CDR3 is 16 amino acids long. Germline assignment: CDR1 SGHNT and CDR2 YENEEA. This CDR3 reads CASSSPRTELGKTQYF. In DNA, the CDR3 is TGTGCCAGCAGCTCCCCCCGGACGGAACTGGGTAAGACCCAGTACTTC.

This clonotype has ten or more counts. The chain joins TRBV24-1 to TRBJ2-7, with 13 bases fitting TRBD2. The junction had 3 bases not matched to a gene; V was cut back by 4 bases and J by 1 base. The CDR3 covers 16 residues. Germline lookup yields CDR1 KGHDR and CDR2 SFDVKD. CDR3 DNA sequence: TGTGCCACCAGTGACGGGGGACTAGCGGGGTCCTACGAGCAGTACTTC. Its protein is CATSDGGLAGSYEQYF.

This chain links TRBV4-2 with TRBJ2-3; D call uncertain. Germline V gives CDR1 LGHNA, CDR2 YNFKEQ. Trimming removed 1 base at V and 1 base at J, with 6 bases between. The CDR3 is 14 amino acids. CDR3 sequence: CASSQVTGTDTQYF. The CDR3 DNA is TGTGCCAGCAGCCAAGTGACCGGCACAGATACGCAGTATTTT.

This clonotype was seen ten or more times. The CDR3 spells CASRPRAWVGSTGELFF. Written as DNA, the CDR3 is TGTGCCAGCAGACCCCGGGCGTGGGTTGGGAGCACCGGGGAGCTGTTTTTT. The rearrangement links TRBV12-3 or TRBV12-4 to TRBJ2-2; TRBD2 is a possible D gene (5 bases). This CDR3 is 17 amino acids long. V lost 6 bases and J lost 4, with 21 bases in between.

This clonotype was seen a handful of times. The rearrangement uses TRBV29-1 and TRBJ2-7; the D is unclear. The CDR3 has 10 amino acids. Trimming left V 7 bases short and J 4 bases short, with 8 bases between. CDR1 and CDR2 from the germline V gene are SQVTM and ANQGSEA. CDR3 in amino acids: CSAQDYEQYF. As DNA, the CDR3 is TGCAGCGCCCAGGATTACGAGCAGTACTTC.

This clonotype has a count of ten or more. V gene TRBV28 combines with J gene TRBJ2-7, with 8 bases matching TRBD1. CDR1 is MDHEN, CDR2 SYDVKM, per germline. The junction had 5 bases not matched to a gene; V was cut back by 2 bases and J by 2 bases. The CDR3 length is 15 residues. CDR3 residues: CASSLPPDRAYEQYF. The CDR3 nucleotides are TGTGCCAGCAGTTTACCCCCGGACAGGGCCTACGAGCAGTACTTC.

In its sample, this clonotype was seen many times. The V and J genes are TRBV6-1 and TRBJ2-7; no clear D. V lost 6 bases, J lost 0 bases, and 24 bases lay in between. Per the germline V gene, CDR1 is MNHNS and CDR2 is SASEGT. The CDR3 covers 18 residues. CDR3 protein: CASSLSPAGSVSSYEQYF. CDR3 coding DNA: TGTGCCAGCAGCCTATCTCCCGCCGGCTCGGTAAGCTCCTACGAGCAGTACTTC.

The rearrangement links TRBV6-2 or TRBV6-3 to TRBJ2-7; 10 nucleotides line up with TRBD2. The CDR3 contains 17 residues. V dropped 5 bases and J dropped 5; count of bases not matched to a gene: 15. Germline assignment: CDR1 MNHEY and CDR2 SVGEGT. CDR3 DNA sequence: TGTGCCAGCAGTCCCCTTTTGGTAGCGGGAGGCTCACACGAGCAGTACTTC. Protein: CASSPLLVAGGSHEQYF.

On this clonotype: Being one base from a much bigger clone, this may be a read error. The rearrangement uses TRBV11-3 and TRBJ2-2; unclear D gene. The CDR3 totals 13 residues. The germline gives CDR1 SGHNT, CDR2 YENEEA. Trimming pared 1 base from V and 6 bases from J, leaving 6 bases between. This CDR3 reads CASSLATPGELFF. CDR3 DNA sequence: TGTGCCAGCAGCTTAGCCACACCCGGGGAGCTGTTTTTT.

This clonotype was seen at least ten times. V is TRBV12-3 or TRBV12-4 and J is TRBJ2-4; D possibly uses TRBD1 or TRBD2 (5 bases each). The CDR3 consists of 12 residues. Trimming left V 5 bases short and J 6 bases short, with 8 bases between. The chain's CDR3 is CASSRDGNIQYF. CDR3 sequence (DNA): TGTGCCAGCAGTCGGGACGGAAACATTCAGTACTTC.

CDR3: CASSQGATDTQYF. For the CDR3, the DNA is TGCGCCAGCAGCCAAGGGGCGACAGATACGCAGTATTTT. The chain joins TRBV4-1 to TRBJ2-3; D gene unclear. Trimming left V 1 base short and J 3 bases short, with 5 bases between. The CDR3 runs 13 residues. The V gene's germline CDR1 is MGHRA and CDR2 YSYEKL.